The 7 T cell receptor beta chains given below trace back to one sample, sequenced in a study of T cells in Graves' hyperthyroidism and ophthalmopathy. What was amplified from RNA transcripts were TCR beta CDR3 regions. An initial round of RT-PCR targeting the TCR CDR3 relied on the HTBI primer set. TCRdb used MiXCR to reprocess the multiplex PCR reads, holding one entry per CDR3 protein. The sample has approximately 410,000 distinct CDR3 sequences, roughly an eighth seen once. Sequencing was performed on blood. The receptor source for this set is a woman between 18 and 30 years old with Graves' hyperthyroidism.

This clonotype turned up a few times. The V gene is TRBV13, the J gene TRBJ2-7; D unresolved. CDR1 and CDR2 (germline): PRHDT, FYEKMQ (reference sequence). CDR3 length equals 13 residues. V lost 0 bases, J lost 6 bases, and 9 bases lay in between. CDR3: CASSLGWFSEQYF. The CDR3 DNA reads TGTGCCAGCAGCTTAGGTTGGTTCTCCGAGCAGTACTTC.

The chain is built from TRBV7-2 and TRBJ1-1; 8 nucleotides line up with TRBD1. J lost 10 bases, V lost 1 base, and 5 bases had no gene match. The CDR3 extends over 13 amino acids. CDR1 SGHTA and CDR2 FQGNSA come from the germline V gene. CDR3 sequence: CASSLVTGEAAFF. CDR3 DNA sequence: TGTGCCAGCAGCTTAGTGACAGGGGAGGCAGCTTTCTTT.

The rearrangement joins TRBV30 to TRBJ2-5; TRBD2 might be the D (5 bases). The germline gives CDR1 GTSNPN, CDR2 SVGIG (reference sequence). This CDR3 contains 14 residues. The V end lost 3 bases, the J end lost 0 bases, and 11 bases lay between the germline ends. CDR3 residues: CAWRGRAYQETQYF. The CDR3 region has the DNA TGTGCCTGGAGAGGGCGGGCGTACCAAGAGACCCAGTACTTC.

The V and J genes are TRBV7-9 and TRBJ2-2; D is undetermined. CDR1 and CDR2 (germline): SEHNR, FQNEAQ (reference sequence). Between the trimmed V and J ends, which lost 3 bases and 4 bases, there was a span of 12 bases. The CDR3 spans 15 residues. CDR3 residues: CASSFLPSSTGELFF. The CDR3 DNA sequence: TGTGCCAGCAGCTTTCTCCCAAGTAGCACCGGGGAGCTGTTTTTT. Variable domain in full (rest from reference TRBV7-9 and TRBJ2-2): DTGVSQNPRHKITKRGQNVTFRCDPISEHNRLYWYRQTLGQGPEFLTYFQNEAQLEKSRLLSDRFSAERPKGSFSTLEIQRTEQGDSAMYLCASSFLPSSTGELFFGEGSRLTVL.

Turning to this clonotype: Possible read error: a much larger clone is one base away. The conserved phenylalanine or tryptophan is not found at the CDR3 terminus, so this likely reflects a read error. The CDR3 protein is CSARDSRAGGHNEQFS. The CDR3 bases are TGCAGTGCTAGAGACTCTCGGGCGGGAGGTCACAATGAGCAGTTCTCC. V is TRBV20-1 and J is TRBJ2-1; 8 nucleotides match TRBD2. CDR1 and CDR2 (germline): DFQATT, SNEGSKA (reference sequence). The length of the CDR3 is 16 residues. V lost 0 bases, J lost 5 bases, and 9 bases stayed unmatched.

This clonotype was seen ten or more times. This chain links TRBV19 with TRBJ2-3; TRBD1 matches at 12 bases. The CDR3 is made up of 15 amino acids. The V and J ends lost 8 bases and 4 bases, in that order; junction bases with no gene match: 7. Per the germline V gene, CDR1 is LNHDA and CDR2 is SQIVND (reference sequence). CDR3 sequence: CASGQGQGAADTQYF. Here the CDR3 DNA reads TGTGCCAGTGGCCAGGGACAGGGGGCGGCAGATACGCAGTATTTT. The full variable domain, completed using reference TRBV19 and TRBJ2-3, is DGGITQSPKYLFRKEGQNVTLSCEQNLNHDAMYWYRQDPGQGLRLIYYSQIVNDFQKGDIAEGYSVSREKKESFPLTVTSAQKNPTAFYLCASGQGQGAADTQYFGPGTRLTVL.

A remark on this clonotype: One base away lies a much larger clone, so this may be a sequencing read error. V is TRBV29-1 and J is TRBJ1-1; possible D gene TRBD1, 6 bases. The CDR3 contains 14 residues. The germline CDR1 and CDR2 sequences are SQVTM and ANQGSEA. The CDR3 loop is CSVEGAGVNTEALF. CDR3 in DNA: TGCAGCGTTGAGGGTGCAGGGGTAAACACTGAAGCTCTCTTT.